This TCR beta chain was captured in a study of CD4 T cells in relation to SARS-CoV-2 and coronaviruses. Study in general: Crossreactive spike epitopes shared across donors were mapped to their HLA restriction.

Unexposed donor CD4+ T cells date from about 2011-2018, before the COVID-19 pandemic. Cryopreserved PBMCs were CD4-enriched, then split into naive and memory cells. Using immunoSEQ multiplex PCR, the repertoire was profiled, and TCRdb retains in-frame clones only, with some absent. Found here are tens of thousands of clones, 86% of them singletons; the top ten hold roughly 1.4%. With respect to this clone: What it recognizes is unknown.

The study's findings and limits: No donor gave both pre-pandemic and post-infection samples. This crossreactivity analysis covered spike protein alone, no other viral proteins.

The germline V gene has CDR1 SGHRS and CDR2 YFSETQ. The V end lost 5 bases, the J end lost 0 bases, and 12 bases lay between the germline ends. The CDR3 has 16 residues. Sequencing was carried out using memory CD4+ T cells from PBMCs. The source of this sequence is a human donor in good health. The chain employs TRBV5-1 and TRBJ2-6; D is ambiguous. This CDR3 is CASSPSAISGANVLTF. CDR3 DNA: TGCGCCAGCAGTCCTAGTGCCATCTCTGGGGCCAACGTCCTGACTTTC.